The 11 T cell receptor beta chains reported below all come from one sample, sequenced in a study of blood T cell repertoires in COVID-19. Clones were read by immunoSEQ multiplex PCR, and TCRdb kept only the in-frame ones, dropping some. The table lists about 200,000 clones, about 83% of them singletons. Sequences were obtained from PBMCs or T cells enriched from blood (not recorded which). The source is a man between 35 and 55 years old with acute COVID-19.

The chain recombines TRBV6-2 or TRBV6-3 with TRBJ1-5, with D possibly TRBD1 on 5 matching bases. Deletions cut 0 bases from V and 3 bases from J, with 12 bases between. CDR3 length: 16 residues. Germline-derived CDR1 and CDR2 are MNHEY and SVGEGT. In DNA form, the CDR3 reads TGTGCCAGCAGTTACTCAGCGGGGGTAAACAATCAGCCCCAGCATTTT. Its protein is CASSYSAGVNNQPQHF.

The V and J genes are TRBV30 and TRBJ1-5, with 7 positions matching TRBD1. CDR1 and CDR2 (germline): GTSNPN, SVGIG (reference sequence). The CDR3 sequence is 13 residues long. The V segment lost 5 bases and the J segment 4 bases; nucleotides outside the gene matches: 5. CDR3 nucleotides: TGTGCCTGGGACAACAGGGGTAATCAGCCCCAGCATTTT. Translating it yields CAWDNRGNQPQHF.

This chain joins TRBV4-1 and TRBJ2-7; TRBD2 is a possible D gene (6 bases). The ends were cut back, 3 bases at V and 2 bases at J, with 17 bases in the middle. This CDR3 has 16 amino acids. Germline CDR1 and CDR2: MGHRA and YSYEKL. CDR3 coding DNA: TGCGCCAGCAGCCACCTTCTTCGGACGGGGGCCTACGAGCAGTACTTC. Encoded protein: CASSHLLRTGAYEQYF.

This sequence joins TRBV30 and TRBJ2-5; 7 bases agree with TRBD2. This CDR3 is 13 amino acids long. CDR1 is GTSNPN and CDR2 is SVGIG in the germline V gene (reference sequence). Trimming cost V 0 bases and J 4 bases; bases outside gene matches: 2. The CDR3 reads CAWSVAGPETQYF. The CDR3 DNA reads TGTGCCTGGAGTGTAGCGGGGCCAGAGACCCAGTACTTC.

This clone occurred once. This rearrangement joins TRBV27 to TRBJ2-7, with D tentatively TRBD1 (5 bases). Germline loops: CDR1 MNHEY, CDR2 SMNVEV (reference sequence). The CDR3 runs to 15 residues. Deletions cut 4 bases from V and 3 bases from J, with 16 bases between. The CDR3 DNA reads TGTGCCAGCAGTTCTACTCCAGGGATCGGCTACGAGCAGTACTTC. This codes for CASSSTPGIGYEQYF.

This chain joins TRBV7-6 and TRBJ1-5, with D maybe TRBD1 (5 bases). The germline V gene has CDR1 SGHVS and CDR2 FNYEAQ. V was pared by 5 bases and J by 8 bases, with 13 bases between. The CDR3 spans 13 residues. CDR3 DNA: TGTGCCAGCAGCCGCGACGGGGGAGAGCCCCAGCATTTT. This codes for CASSRDGGEPQHF.

This chain links TRBV5-4 with TRBJ2-5; maybe TRBD1 (6 bases). With 0 bases removed from V and 5 bases from J, the gap between germline ends came to 14 bases. Germline V gene data show CDR1 as SGHNT and CDR2 as YYREEE (reference sequence). CDR3 length equals 15 residues. CDR3 DNA: TGTGCCAGCAGCTTGGGGGGGCCGGTGGGGGAGACCCAGTACTTC. Amino acid sequence: CASSLGGPVGETQYF.

The V and J genes are TRBV7-2 and TRBJ2-7; TRBD1 agrees at 8 bases. Trimming cost V 3 bases and J 4 bases; bases outside gene matches: 2. Germline V gene lookup returns CDR1 SGHTA and CDR2 FQGNSA. The CDR3 covers 13 residues. DNA for the CDR3: TGTGCCAGCAGCTTTGACAGGGGTTACGAGCAGTACTTC. This sequence encodes CASSFDRGYEQYF.

The rearrangement joins TRBV6-2 or TRBV6-3 to TRBJ2-1, with 8 bases lining up with TRBD2. The junction had 8 bases not matched to a gene; V was cut back by 0 bases and J by 4 bases. The CDR3 runs to 17 residues. Germline V lookup: CDR1 MNHEY, CDR2 SVGEGT. The CDR3 coding sequence is TGTGCCAGCAGTTACTCTATCCGGGAGGGGGTTTACAATGAGCAGTTCTTC. It encodes CASSYSIREGVYNEQFF.

In its sample, this clone is medium-sized (0.01 to 0.1%). The chain has TRBV23-1 and TRBJ2-7; 8 positions agree with TRBD2. TRBV23-1 is treated as an ORF (open reading frame) with a function not yet certain. This CDR3 region has 17 residues. V dropped 0 bases and J dropped 2; count of bases not matched to a gene: 9. The CDR3 sequence is CASSQSTEVAGTYEQYF. The DNA of the CDR3 is TGCGCCAGCAGTCAATCTACGGAGGTAGCGGGGACCTACGAGCAGTACTTC.

The chain links TRBV29-1 to TRBJ1-2, with TRBD1 identical over 7 bases. Losses at the gene ends were 0 bases for V and 7 bases for J; bases not matched to a gene: 8. The V gene's germline CDR1 is SQVTM and CDR2 ANQGSEA. The CDR3 loop spans 14 amino acids. The CDR3 DNA reads as TGCAGCGTTGAAGATCGCGAGGGGGCACTTGGCTACACCTTC. Amino acid sequence: CSVEDREGALGYTF.